This TCR beta chain was profiled in a study of T cell responses to AZD1222 COVID-19 vaccine. For the study at large: Timing groups of about 4 and about 12 weeks for second doses were pooled. Notes on the study in general: Baseline seropositivity characterized only six AZD1222 recipients. A reported finding is that nearly half of spike-specific TCRs target unmutated variant regions. Donors skewed white British and female; clonal diversity was possibly underestimated.

Using immunoSEQ multiplex PCR, the repertoire was profiled, and TCRdb retains in-frame clones only, with some absent. The data contain about 120,000 clones, 87% of them singletons. As regards this clone: Antigen specificity is unknown.

V was trimmed by 8 bases and J by 6 bases, leaving 17 bases between them. The CDR3 spans 14 residues. Germline V lookup: CDR1 GTSNPN, CDR2 SVGIG (reference sequence). The source was peripheral blood, collected on day 0 of AZD1222 vaccination. The TCR comes from an adult in good health. The chain carries TRBV30 and TRBJ1-6; possible D gene TRBD1, 5 bases. The CDR3 nucleotides read TGTGCCCTCGAAACCGGGACGAGTAATTCACCCCTCCACTTT. Amino acids: CALETGTSNSPLHF.